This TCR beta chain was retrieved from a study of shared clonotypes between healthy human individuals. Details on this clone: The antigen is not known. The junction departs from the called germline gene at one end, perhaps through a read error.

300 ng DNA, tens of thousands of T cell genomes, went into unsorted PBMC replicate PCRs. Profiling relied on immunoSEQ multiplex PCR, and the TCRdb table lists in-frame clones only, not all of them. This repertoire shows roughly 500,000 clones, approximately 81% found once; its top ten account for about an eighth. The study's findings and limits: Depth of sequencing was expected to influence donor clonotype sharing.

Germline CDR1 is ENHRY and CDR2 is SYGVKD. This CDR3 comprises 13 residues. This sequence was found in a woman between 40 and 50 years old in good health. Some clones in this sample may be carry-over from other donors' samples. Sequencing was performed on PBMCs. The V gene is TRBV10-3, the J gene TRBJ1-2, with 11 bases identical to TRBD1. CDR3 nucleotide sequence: TGTGCCATCAGTGGGTCGGGACAGGGGGGCTACGCCTTC. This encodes CAISGSGQGGYAF.